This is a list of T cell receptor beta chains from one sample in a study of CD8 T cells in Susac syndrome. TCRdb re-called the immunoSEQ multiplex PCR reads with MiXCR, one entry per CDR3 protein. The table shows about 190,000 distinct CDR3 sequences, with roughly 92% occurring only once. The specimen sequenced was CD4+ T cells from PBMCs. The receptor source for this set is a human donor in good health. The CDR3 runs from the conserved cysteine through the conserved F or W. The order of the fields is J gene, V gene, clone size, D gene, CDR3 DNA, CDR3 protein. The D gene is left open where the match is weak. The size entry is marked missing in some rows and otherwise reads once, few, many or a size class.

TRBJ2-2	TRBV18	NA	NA	TGTGCCAGCTCACCACCGGCAGGGCGAACCGGGGAGCTGTTTTTT	CASSPPAGRTGELFF
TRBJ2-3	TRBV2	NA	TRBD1	TGTGCCAGCCTACAGGGGGCCCACACAGATACGCAGTATTTT	CASLQGAHTDTQYF
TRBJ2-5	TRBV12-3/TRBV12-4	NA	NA	TGTGCCAGCAGTTTTCTTGTGAGGGGGGGCGGGACCCAGTACTTC	CASSFLVRGGGTQYF
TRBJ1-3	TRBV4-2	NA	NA	TGTGCCAGCAGCCAAGAAATAAGGGCCTCTGGAAACACCATATATTTT	CASSQEIRASGNTIYF
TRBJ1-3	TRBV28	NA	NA	TGTGCCAGCAGTTTCGGCACAAGCTCTGGAAACACCATATATTTT	CASSFGTSSGNTIYF
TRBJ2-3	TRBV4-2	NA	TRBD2	TGTGCCAGCAGCAGGAAGCGGGGGGACTCAGATACGCAGTATTTT	CASSRKRGDSDTQYF
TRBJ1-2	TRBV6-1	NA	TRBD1	TGTGCCAGCAGTGACGGCAGGGGGAGCGATGGCTACACCTTC	CASSDGRGSDGYTF
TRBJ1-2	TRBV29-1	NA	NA	TGCAGCGTTTCAGGGCATACTAACTATGGCTACACCTTC	CSVSGHTNYGYTF
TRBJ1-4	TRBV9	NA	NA	TGTGCCAGCAGCGTAGATTTGGGCCAGAATGAAAAACTGTTTTTT	CASSVDLGQNEKLFF
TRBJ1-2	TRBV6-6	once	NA	TGTGCCAGCAGTTACTTGCTGGGGTCCCCTGGCTACACCTTC	CASSYLLGSPGYTF
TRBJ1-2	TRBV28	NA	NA	TGTGCCAGCAGAGGGGCTCCAGGCTACACCTTC	CASRGAPGYTF
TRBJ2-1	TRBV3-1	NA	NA	TGTGCCAGCAGCCAAGAGGTACTAGGGCTTAATGAGCAGTTCTTC	CASSQEVLGLNEQFF
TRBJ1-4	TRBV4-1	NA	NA	TGCGCCAGCAGCCAAGAGCCGGGGCGGCTAAATGAAAAACTGTTTTTT	CASSQEPGRLNEKLFF
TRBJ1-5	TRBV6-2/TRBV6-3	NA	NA	TGTGCCAGCAGACCTGGAGGAGGGAGAAGCAATCAGCCCCAGCATTTT	CASRPGGGRSNQPQHF
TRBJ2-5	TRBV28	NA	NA	TGTGCCAGCAGTCTCCGGACGGGGTCGGGGGCGCCCCAGTACTTC	CASSLRTGSGAPQYF
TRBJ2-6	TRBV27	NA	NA	TGTGCCAGCAGTTGGAGGGACAGCCCGTCTGGGGCCAACGTCCTGACTTTC	CASSWRDSPSGANVLTF
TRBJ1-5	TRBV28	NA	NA	TGTGCCAGCAGTTTGTGGGCCAGGGCCCAGCATTTT	CASSLWARAQHF
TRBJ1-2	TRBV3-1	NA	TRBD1	TGTGCCAGCAGCCAGCCGGGACAGCCGGGCAGCGGCTACACCTTC	CASSQPGQPGSGYTF
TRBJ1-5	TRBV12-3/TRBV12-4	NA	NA	TGTGCCAGCACCTCTTTTGGGCTACATCAGCCCCAGCATTTT	CASTSFGLHQPQHF
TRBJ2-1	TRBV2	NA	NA	TGTGCCAGCAGTGGGGGCCGGTACTACAATGAGCAGTTCTTC	CASSGGRYYNEQFF
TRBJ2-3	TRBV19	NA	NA	TGTGCCAGTAGTATGAGACAGCCCCGGGGAGATACGCAGTATTTT	CASSMRQPRGDTQYF
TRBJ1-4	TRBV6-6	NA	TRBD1	TGTGCCAGCAGACCCGGGACAGGGGAGGTAAAACTGTTTTTT	CASRPGTGEVKLFF
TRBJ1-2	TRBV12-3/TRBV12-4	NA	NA	TGTGCCAGCAGCCCTTCTGCTCGTCCTGGCTACACCTTC	CASSPSARPGYTF
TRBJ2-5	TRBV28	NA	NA	TGTGCCAGCAGGAGGGCAGGGGTGGAGACCCAGTACTTC	CASRRAGVETQYF
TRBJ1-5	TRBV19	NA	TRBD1	TGTGCCAGTAGTATGGGGACAGGATATCAGCCCCAGCATTTT	CASSMGTGYQPQHF
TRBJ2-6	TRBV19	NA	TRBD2	TGTGCCAGTAGTATCGGGAGGTTCTCTGGGGCCAACGTCCTGACTTTC	CASSIGRFSGANVLTF
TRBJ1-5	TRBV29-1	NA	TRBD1	TGCAGCGTAGCTACAGGGGGCGGGAATCAGCCCCAGCATTTT	CSVATGGGNQPQHF
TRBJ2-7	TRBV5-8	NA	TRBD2	TGTGCCAGCAGTTTGGGTAGCGGGGGACCCTACGAGCAGTACTTC	CASSLGSGGPYEQYF
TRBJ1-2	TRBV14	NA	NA	TGTGCCAGCAGCCAAGATCACATGCACGGCTACACCTTC	CASSQDHMHGYTF